These 17 T cell receptor beta chains originate from one sample sequenced in a study of cytomegalovirus exposure and HLA in healthy donors (dated by TCRdb to 2016 to 2017). Preparation of the library involved the immunoSEQ multiplex PCR assay. A mixture of 60 forward primers for TCR Vbeta segments and 13 reverse primers for TCR Jbeta segments was used in the multiplex PCR. Imported from immuneACCESS, the table was reduced by TCRdb to in-frame sequences with V and J called. These copies leave out some clones; in studies compared against another copy, an unresolved V gene accounts for under half, and the cause of the remainder is not known. The sample contains about 200,000 clones, around three quarters of them found a single time. The ten largest clones capture about 2.1% of the sample. Sequencing input: PBMCs. The receptors stem from a young man in good health and CMV-seronegative.

The chain is built from TRBV27 and TRBJ2-1; D possibly corresponds to TRBD2 (5 bases). The CDR3 contains 16 residues. Trimming took 3 bases from V and 5 from J, leaving 17 bases between them. CDR1 and CDR2 (germline): MNHEY, SMNVEV (reference sequence). The CDR3 is CASSFVRGSTDNEQFF. The CDR3 nucleotides are TGTGCCAGCAGTTTCGTCCGGGGTAGCACTGACAATGAGCAGTTCTTC.

This chain joins TRBV5-1 and TRBJ2-3, with 11 bases lining up with TRBD2. CDR1 SGHRS and CDR2 YFSETQ come from the germline V gene. Germline trimming cut 4 bases from V and 0 bases from J; bases unmatched to any gene: 13. This CDR3 region has 19 residues. CDR3 loop: CASSPWGTSGFSSTDTQYF. The DNA for the CDR3 is TGCGCCAGCAGCCCATGGGGGACTAGCGGATTTTCTAGCACAGATACGCAGTATTTT.

The chain links TRBV2 to TRBJ2-7; 11 bases map to TRBD2. Trimming removed 6 bases from V and 1 base from J; junction bases left unmatched: 5. Germline values: CDR1 SNHLY, CDR2 FYNNEI. This CDR3 contains 15 residues. The CDR3: CASRAGTSGSYEQYF. Written as DNA, the CDR3 is TGTGCCAGCAGGGCCGGGACTAGCGGTTCCTACGAGCAGTACTTC.

The chain is built from TRBV5-4 and TRBJ2-1, with TRBD2 matching over 10 bases. CDR1 is SGHNT and CDR2 is YYREEE in the germline V gene (reference sequence). CDR3 length: 14 amino acids. Unmatched junction bases numbered 4, after V lost 4 bases and J lost 6 bases. The CDR3 loop reads CASSPSGRSNEQFF. In nucleotides, the CDR3 is TGTGCCAGCAGCCCTAGCGGGAGAAGCAATGAGCAGTTCTTC.

The chain joins TRBV28 to TRBJ2-2, with 14 bases matching TRBD2. Germline-derived CDR1 and CDR2 are MDHEN and SYDVKM. The trim removed 2 bases at V and 3 bases at J, leaving 8 bases unmatched. The CDR3 extends over 19 amino acids. CDR3 coding DNA: TGTGCCAGCAGTTTAATTTACGGACTAGCGGGAGGCGACACCGGGGAGCTGTTTTTT. Translated: CASSLIYGLAGGDTGELFF.

The V gene is TRBV11-2, the J gene TRBJ2-3; D perhaps matches TRBD2 (5 bases). Germline loops: CDR1 SGHAT, CDR2 FQNNGV. V was clipped by 5 bases and J by 4 bases, with 22 bases between them. The CDR3 sequence is 17 residues long. The CDR3 DNA is TGTGCCAGCAGCCTGTGGCCGAGGGTGACCAGCGCAGATACGCAGTATTTT. It encodes CASSLWPRVTSADTQYF.

This chain connects TRBV11-3 to TRBJ2-3, with a possible D match to TRBD2 (6 bases). Trimming stripped 3 bases from V and 1 base from J, with 8 bases between. Germline V lookup: CDR1 SGHNT, CDR2 YENEEA. The CDR3 contains 14 residues. DNA for the CDR3: TGTGCCAGCAGCTTGGGACTTGGCACAGATACGCAGTATTTT. The encoded protein is CASSLGLGTDTQYF.

This chain uses TRBV14 with TRBJ2-3, with 8 bases aligning to TRBD1. V lost 4 bases and J lost 0; bases outside the gene matches: 6. The CDR3 covers 16 residues. The germline V gene has CDR1 SGHDN and CDR2 FVKESK. In DNA form, the CDR3 reads TGTGCCAGCAGCCCGCGGACAGGGCGTAGCACAGATACGCAGTATTTT. Its translation: CASSPRTGRSTDTQYF.

The chain employs TRBV28 and TRBJ1-2, with D possibly matching TRBD1 (5 bases). The length of the CDR3 is 12 residues. The ends were cut back, 4 bases at V and 7 bases at J, with 10 bases in the middle. The germline V gene has CDR1 MDHEN and CDR2 SYDVKM. CDR3 region: CASSSGGSGYTF. Here the CDR3 DNA reads TGTGCCAGCAGTTCCGGGGGGAGTGGCTACACCTTC.

This chain joins TRBV7-6 and TRBJ1-5, with D possibly matching TRBD1 (5 bases). V was cut by 6 bases and J by 9 bases, with 18 bases left in between. CDR3 length: 14 residues. In germline, CDR1 is SGHVS, CDR2 FNYEAQ. CDR3 nucleotide sequence: TGTGCCAGCAGTTCAGGTGGGGGAGGTATGCCCCAGCATTTT. Translation: CASSSGGGGMPQHF.

The chain recombines TRBV28 with TRBJ2-1; D is ambiguous. Looked up from germline, CDR1 is MDHEN and CDR2 is SYDVKM. The V end lost 5 bases, the J end lost 0 bases, and 14 bases lay between the germline ends. CDR3 length equals 16 residues. As DNA, the CDR3 is TGTGCCAGCAGTCACCTGAGCGCCGACTCCTACAATGAGCAGTTCTTC. It encodes CASSHLSADSYNEQFF.

This clone has a single count. The chain carries TRBV15 and TRBJ2-1; the match to TRBD2 covers 12 bases. CDR1 is LNHNV and CDR2 is YYDKDF in the germline V gene (reference sequence). The length of the CDR3 is 15 residues. V lost 4 bases and J lost 7; bases outside the gene matches: 5. The DNA of the CDR3 is TGTGCCACCAGCATTCGGACTAGCGGGAAGAATGAGCAGTTCTTC. Protein sequence: CATSIRTSGKNEQFF.

The CDR3 coding sequence is TGTGCCGGAGGGGGACAGGGGGTTCTGGTCCTGACTTTC. It specifies CAGGGQGVLVLTF. V is TRBV28 and J is TRBJ2-6; the match to TRBD1 covers 11 bases. The germline CDR1 and CDR2 sequences are MDHEN and SYDVKM. V gave up 11 bases and J gave up 13 bases; unmatched junction bases: 10. This CDR3 contains 13 residues.

In the case of this clone: Germline is not matched at one junction end, which may reflect a read error. V gene TRBV6-1 combines with J gene TRBJ2-1; possibly TRBD1 for D (6 bases). Germline-derived CDR1 and CDR2 are MNHNS and SASEGT. This CDR3 comprises 15 residues. CDR3 sequence reads: CASRENRVPYIEQFF. CDR3 sequence (DNA): TGTGCCAGCAGAGAAAACAGGGTCCCTTACATTGAGCAGTTCTTC.

As DNA, the CDR3 is TGTGCCAGCAGCTCCCCTGAGGGGGGGGATTACATTCAGTACTTC. It encodes CASSSPEGGDYIQYF. The chain employs TRBV11-2 and TRBJ2-4; TRBD2 is a possible D gene (7 bases). Trimming took 4 bases from V and 8 from J, leaving 18 bases between them. The CDR3 loop spans 15 amino acids. Per the germline V gene, CDR1 is SGHAT and CDR2 is FQNNGV.

The chain recombines TRBV6-6 with TRBJ2-3; 7 bases match TRBD1. V lost 6 bases and J lost 6; bases outside the gene matches: 9. The CDR3 runs to 14 residues. The germline gives CDR1 MNHNY, CDR2 SVGAGI (reference sequence). CDR3 bases: TGTGCCAGCAGAGGGGGCGCGCTTGCGGATACGCAGTATTTT. It translates to CASRGGALADTQYF.

The chain links TRBV11-2 to TRBJ2-2; D gene ambiguous. The CDR3 runs 14 residues. With 6 bases removed from V and 0 bases from J, the gap between germline ends came to 8 bases. In germline, CDR1 is SGHAT, CDR2 FQNNGV. CDR3 DNA: TGTGCCAGCAGAACAAACCCGAACACCGGGGAGCTGTTTTTT. This sequence encodes CASRTNPNTGELFF. Together with reference TRBV11-2 and TRBJ2-2, the CDR3 gives the full variable domain: EAGVAQSPRYKIIEKRQSVAFWCNPISGHATLYWYQQILGQGPKLLIQFQNNGVVDDSQLPKDRFSAERLKGVDSTLKIQPAKLEDSAVYLCASRTNPNTGELFFGEGSRLTVL.